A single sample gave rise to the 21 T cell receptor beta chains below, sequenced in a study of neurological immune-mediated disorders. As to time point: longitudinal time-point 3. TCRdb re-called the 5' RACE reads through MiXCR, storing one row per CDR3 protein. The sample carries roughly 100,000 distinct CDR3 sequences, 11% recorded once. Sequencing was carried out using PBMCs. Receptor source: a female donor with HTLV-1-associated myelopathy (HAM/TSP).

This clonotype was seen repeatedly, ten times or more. In DNA, the CDR3 is TGCAGTGCTAGGGGTGGACAGGGGGCAAACGAGCAGTACTTC. Translated, it gives CSARGGQGANEQYF. V usage is TRBV20-1 and J usage is TRBJ2-7, with TRBD1 matching over 11 bases. Trimming at V came to 3 bases and at J to 5 bases, leaving 6 bases not matched to a gene. The germline V gene has CDR1 DFQATT and CDR2 SNEGSKA (reference sequence). This CDR3 region has 14 residues.

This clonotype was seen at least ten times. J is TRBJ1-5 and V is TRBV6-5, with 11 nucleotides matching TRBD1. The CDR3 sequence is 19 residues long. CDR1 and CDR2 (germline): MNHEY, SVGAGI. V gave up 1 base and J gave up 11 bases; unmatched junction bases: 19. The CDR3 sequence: CASSYYPRVSGQGELAQHF. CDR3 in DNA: TGTGCCAGCAGTTACTACCCTCGCGTGTCGGGACAGGGGGAACTGGCCCAGCATTTT.

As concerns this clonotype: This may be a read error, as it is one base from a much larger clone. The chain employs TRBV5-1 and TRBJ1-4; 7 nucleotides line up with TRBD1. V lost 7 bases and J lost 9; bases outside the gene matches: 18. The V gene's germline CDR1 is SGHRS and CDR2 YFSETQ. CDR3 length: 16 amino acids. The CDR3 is CASSTRTGTANQKLFF. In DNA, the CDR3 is TGCGCCAGCTCTACACGTACCGGGACAGCGAATCAAAAACTGTTTTTT. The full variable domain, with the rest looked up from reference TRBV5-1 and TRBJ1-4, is KAGVTQTPRYLIKTRGQQVTLSCSPISGHRSVSWYQQTPGQGLQFLFEYFSETQRNKGNFPGRFSGRQFSNSRSEMNVSTLELGDSALYLCASSTRTGTANQKLFFGSGTQLSVL.

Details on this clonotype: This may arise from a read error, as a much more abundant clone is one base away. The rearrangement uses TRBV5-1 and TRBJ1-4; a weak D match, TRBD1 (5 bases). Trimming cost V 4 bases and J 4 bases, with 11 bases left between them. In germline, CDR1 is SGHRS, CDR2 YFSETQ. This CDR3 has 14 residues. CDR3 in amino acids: CASSTGTDNEKLFF. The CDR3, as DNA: TGCGCCAGCAGCACCGGGACGGATAATGAAAAACTGTTTTTT.

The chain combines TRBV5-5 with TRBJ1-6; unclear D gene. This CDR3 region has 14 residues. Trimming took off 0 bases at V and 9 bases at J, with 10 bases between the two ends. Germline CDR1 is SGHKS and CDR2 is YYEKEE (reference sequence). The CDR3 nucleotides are TGTGCCAGCAGCTTGGGCTCGTCGGGTTCACCCCTCCACTTT. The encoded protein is CASSLGSSGSPLHF.

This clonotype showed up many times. Written as DNA, the CDR3 is TGTGCCAGCAGCTTTGGGGGCCAGGCAGCGCAGTATTTT. The encoded protein is CASSFGGQAAQYF. The chain couples TRBV7-2 to TRBJ2-3, with a weak D call TRBD1 (6 bases). The V end was cut by 3 bases, the J end by 10 bases, with 14 bases between. The CDR3 has 13 amino acids. Germline CDR1 reads SGHTA; CDR2 reads FQGNSA.

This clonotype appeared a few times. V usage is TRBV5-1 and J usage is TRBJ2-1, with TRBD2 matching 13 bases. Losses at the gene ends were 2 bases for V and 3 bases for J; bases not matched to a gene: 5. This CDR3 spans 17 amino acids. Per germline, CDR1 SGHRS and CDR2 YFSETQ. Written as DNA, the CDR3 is TGCGCCAGCAGCTTTAAGACTAGCGGGGGGTTCTACAATGAGCAGTTCTTC. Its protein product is CASSFKTSGGFYNEQFF. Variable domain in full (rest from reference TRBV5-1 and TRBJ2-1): KAGVTQTPRYLIKTRGQQVTLSCSPISGHRSVSWYQQTPGQGLQFLFEYFSETQRNKGNFPGRFSGRQFSNSRSEMNVSTLELGDSALYLCASSFKTSGGFYNEQFFGPGTRLTVL.

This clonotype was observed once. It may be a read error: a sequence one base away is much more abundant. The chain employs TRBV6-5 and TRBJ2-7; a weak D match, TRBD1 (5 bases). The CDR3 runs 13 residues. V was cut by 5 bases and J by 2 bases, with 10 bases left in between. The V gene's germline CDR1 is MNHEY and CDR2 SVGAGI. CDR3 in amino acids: CASSGACTYEQYF. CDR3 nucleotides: TGTGCCAGCAGTGGGGCATGTACCTACGAGCAGTACTTC.

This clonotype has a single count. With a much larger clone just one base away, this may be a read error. The CDR3 sequence is CANSQRASPLHF. DNA for the CDR3: TGTGCCAACAGCCAAAGGGCTTCACCCCTCCACTTT. The chain has TRBV3-1 and TRBJ1-6; no firm D call. The length of the CDR3 is 12 residues. CDR1 and CDR2 from the germline V gene are LGHDT and YNNKEL (reference sequence).

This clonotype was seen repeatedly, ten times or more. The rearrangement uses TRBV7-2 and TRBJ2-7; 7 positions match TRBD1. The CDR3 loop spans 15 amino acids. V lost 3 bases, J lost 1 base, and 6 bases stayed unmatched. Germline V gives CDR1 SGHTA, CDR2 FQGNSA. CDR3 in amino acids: CASSFPDRASYEQYF. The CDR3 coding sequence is TGTGCCAGCAGCTTTCCAGACAGGGCTTCCTACGAGCAGTACTTC.

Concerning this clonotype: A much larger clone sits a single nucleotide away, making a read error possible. In DNA form, the CDR3 reads TGTGCCAGCAGTTTAGCCCCTAAGTCCCACGAGCAGTACTTC. It translates to CASSLAPKSHEQYF. The V and J genes are TRBV28 and TRBJ2-7; unclear D gene. This CDR3 has 14 amino acids. V shed 2 bases and J shed 5 bases, with 13 bases lying between them. CDR1 is MDHEN and CDR2 is SYDVKM in the germline V gene.

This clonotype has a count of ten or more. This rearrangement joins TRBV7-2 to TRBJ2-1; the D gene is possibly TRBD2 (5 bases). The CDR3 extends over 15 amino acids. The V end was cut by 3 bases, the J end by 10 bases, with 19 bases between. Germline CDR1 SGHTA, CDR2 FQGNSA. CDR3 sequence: CASSFMRASSEEQFF. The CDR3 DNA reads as TGTGCCAGCAGCTTTATGCGGGCCTCGAGCGAAGAGCAGTTCTTC. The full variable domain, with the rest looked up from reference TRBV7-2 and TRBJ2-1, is GAGVSQSPSNKVTEKGKDVELRCDPISGHTALYWYRQSLGQGLEFLIYFQGNSAPDKSGLPSDRFSAERTGGSVSTLTIQRTQQEDSAVYLCASSFMRASSEEQFFGPGTRLTVL.

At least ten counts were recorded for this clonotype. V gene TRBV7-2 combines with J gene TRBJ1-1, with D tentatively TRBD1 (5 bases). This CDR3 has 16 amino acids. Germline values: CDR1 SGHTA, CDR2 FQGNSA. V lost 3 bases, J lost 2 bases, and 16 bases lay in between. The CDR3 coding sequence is TGTGCCAGCAGCTTTCTCCCAACCCGGGACAACACTGAAGCTTTCTTT. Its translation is CASSFLPTRDNTEAFF.

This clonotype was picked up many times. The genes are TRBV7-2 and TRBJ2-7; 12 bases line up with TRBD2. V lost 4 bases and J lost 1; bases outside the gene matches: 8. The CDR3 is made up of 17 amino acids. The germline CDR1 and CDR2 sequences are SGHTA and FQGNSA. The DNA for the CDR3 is TGTGCCAGCAGCTCCTATTTAACTAGCGGGGGGTCCTACGAGCAGTACTTC. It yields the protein CASSSYLTSGGSYEQYF.

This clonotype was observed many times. In DNA form, the CDR3 reads TGTGCCAGCAGTTATGGGGGACGTAATGAGCAGTTCTTC. Residues: CASSYGGRNEQFF. The chain recombines TRBV28 with TRBJ2-1; either TRBD1 or TRBD2 may supply D (5 bases each). Looked up from germline, CDR1 is MDHEN and CDR2 is SYDVKM. This CDR3 has 13 residues. V shed 4 bases and J shed 7 bases, with 11 bases lying between them.

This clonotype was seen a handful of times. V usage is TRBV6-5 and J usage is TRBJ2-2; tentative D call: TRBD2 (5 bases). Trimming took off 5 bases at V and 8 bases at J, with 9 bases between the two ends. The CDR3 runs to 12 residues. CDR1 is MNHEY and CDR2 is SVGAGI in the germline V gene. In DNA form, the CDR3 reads TGTGCCAGCAGTCAACGCGGGGGGGAGCTGTTTTTT. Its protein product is CASSQRGGELFF.

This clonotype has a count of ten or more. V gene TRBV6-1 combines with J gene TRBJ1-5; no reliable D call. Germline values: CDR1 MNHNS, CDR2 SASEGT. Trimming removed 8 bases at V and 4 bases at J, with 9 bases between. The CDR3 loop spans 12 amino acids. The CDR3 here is CASYSQNQPQHF. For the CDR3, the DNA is TGTGCCAGCTATTCACAGAATCAGCCCCAGCATTTT.

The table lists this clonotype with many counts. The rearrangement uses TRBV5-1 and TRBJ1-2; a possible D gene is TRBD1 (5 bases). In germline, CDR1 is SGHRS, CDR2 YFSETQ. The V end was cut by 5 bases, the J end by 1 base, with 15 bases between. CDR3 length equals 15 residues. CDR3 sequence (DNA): TGCGCCAGCAGTTCCGGGGCCAGAAATAACTATGGCTACACCTTC. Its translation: CASSSGARNNYGYTF.

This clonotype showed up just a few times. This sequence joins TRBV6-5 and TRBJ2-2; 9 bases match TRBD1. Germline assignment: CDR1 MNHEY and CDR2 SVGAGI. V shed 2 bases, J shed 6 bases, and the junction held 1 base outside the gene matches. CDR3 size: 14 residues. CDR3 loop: CASSYRTGAGELFF. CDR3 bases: TGTGCCAGCAGTTACCGGACAGGGGCCGGGGAGCTGTTTTTT.

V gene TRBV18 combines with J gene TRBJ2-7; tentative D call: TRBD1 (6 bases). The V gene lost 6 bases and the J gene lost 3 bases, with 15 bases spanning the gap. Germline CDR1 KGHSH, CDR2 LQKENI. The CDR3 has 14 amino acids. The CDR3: CASSPAPQGYEQYF. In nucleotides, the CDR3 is TGTGCCAGCTCCCCAGCGCCACAGGGCTACGAGCAGTACTTC.

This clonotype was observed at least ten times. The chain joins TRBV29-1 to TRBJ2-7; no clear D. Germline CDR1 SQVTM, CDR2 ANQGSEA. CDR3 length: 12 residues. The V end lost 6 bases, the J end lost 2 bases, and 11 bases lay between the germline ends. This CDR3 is CSVMTAPYEQYF. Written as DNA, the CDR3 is TGCAGCGTGATGACGGCTCCCTACGAGCAGTACTTC.